The 20 T cell receptor beta chains listed next were all sequenced from one sample in a study of radiotherapy plus CTLA-4 blockade in lung cancer. Clones were read by immunoSEQ multiplex PCR, and TCRdb kept only the in-frame ones, dropping some. The profile shows about 82,000 clones, around 72% of them singletons. Sample: peripheral blood, taken from a patient treated with radiotherapy plus ipilimumab. The source is a human donor with non-small cell lung cancer that progressed on radiotherapy plus ipilimumab.

The gene calls are TRBV27 and TRBJ2-7; 8 bases fit TRBD2. V was clipped by 7 bases and J by 0 bases; unmatched bases: 5. The length of the CDR3 is 14 residues. Germline V lookup: CDR1 MNHEY, CDR2 SMNVEV (reference sequence). CDR3 nucleotide sequence: TGTGCCAGCACCCTAGCGGGTTTCTCCTACGAGCAGTACTTC. It yields the protein CASTLAGFSYEQYF.

V usage is TRBV4-3 and J usage is TRBJ1-5; D gene uncertain. The CDR3 extends over 16 amino acids. Germline V gives CDR1 LGHNA, CDR2 YSLEER. Trimming stripped 1 base from V and 3 bases from J, with 13 bases between. This CDR3 is CASSQGSGLDNQPQHF. The DNA for the CDR3 is TGCGCCAGCAGCCAAGGGTCCGGGCTTGACAATCAGCCCCAGCATTTT.

This clone was observed a few times. This chain joins TRBV6-5 and TRBJ1-2; tentatively, D is TRBD1 (5 bases). The CDR3 length is 12 residues. Germline V CDR1 and CDR2: MNHEY, SVGAGI. The germline V and J ends were trimmed by 6 bases and 6 bases, with 11 bases remaining between them. As DNA, the CDR3 is TGTGCCAGCAGGGGGGACGGCGATGGCTACACCTTC. Translating gives CASRGDGDGYTF.

The CDR3 sequence is CAWGQGAMEAFF. The CDR3, as DNA: TGTGCCTGGGGGCAGGGGGCAATGGAAGCTTTCTTT. This chain joins TRBV30 and TRBJ1-1, with 8 bases that match TRBD1. Germline loops: CDR1 GTSNPN, CDR2 SVGIG (reference sequence). CDR3 length equals 12 residues. Trimming took 5 bases from V and 8 from J; bases not matched to a gene: 7.

This clone was counted between two and nine times. The V gene is TRBV19, the J gene TRBJ1-1; TRBD1 agrees at 9 bases. This CDR3 comprises 17 residues. The V gene end was trimmed by 5 bases and the J gene end by 2 bases; junction bases not matched to a gene: 12. Per germline, CDR1 LNHDA and CDR2 SQIVND (reference sequence). The CDR3 sequence is CASSQTDRGQGNTEAFF. DNA of the CDR3: TGTGCCAGTAGTCAAACCGACCGGGGACAGGGAAACACTGAAGCTTTCTTT.

A few counts support this clone. The CDR3 region has the DNA TGTGCCAGCAGTTGGCCCCGGTTGAGAGGGGGCCAAGAGACCCAGTACTTC. This gives the protein CASSWPRLRGGQETQYF. The V and J genes are TRBV28 and TRBJ2-5, with TRBD1 as a possible D gene (6 bases). From germline, CDR1 is MDHEN and CDR2 SYDVKM. Trimming took 4 bases from V and 1 from J, leaving 19 bases between them. The CDR3 extends over 17 amino acids.

The chain employs TRBV4-3 and TRBJ1-2, with D maybe TRBD1 (5 bases). The CDR3 totals 13 residues. V lost 1 base to trimming and J lost 4 bases, with 7 bases between them. CDR1 and CDR2 from the germline V gene are LGHNA and YSLEER. The CDR3 sequence: CASSQGGRYGYTF. The CDR3 nucleotides read TGCGCCAGCAGCCAAGGGGGCCGCTATGGCTACACCTTC.

This chain joins TRBV28 and TRBJ2-6; D is possibly TRBD2 (6 bases). V lost 10 bases, J lost 2 bases, and 9 bases lay in between. The CDR3 spans 13 residues. Germline V lookup: CDR1 MDHEN, CDR2 SYDVKM. The CDR3, as DNA: TGTGCCATCAGGGAGGCTGGGGCCAACGTCCTGACTTTC. This translates into CAIREAGANVLTF.

This chain joins TRBV10-3 and TRBJ2-1; TRBD1 matches 8 bases. CDR3 length equals 16 residues. Germline lookup yields CDR1 ENHRY and CDR2 SYGVKD. Trimming cost V 4 bases and J 9 bases; bases outside gene matches: 14. The CDR3 loop reads CAISGAGQGPLSEQFF. CDR3 DNA: TGTGCCATCAGTGGGGCTGGACAGGGCCCGTTAAGTGAGCAGTTCTTC.

The V and J genes are TRBV7-9 and TRBJ2-7; D gene uncertain. Deletions cut 5 bases from V and 3 bases from J, with 8 bases between. This CDR3 has 12 residues. Per germline, CDR1 SEHNR and CDR2 FQNEAQ (reference sequence). CDR3 loop: CASSPPGYEQYF. CDR3 in DNA: TGTGCCAGCAGCCCACCGGGCTACGAGCAGTACTTC. Drawing the rest from reference TRBV7-9 and TRBJ2-7, the complete variable domain is DTGVSQNPRHKITKRGQNVTFRCDPISEHNRLYWYRQTLGQGPEFLTYFQNEAQLEKSRLLSDRFSAERPKGSFSTLEIQRTEQGDSAMYLCASSPPGYEQYFGPGTRLTVT.

This clone was picked up a small number of times. This chain links TRBV7-9 with TRBJ1-2, with D possibly matching TRBD1 (5 bases). The length of the CDR3 is 14 residues. The germline V and J ends were trimmed by 5 bases and 3 bases, with 13 bases remaining between them. CDR1 is SEHNR, CDR2 FQNEAQ, per germline (reference sequence). The CDR3 protein is CASSPTGGDYGYTF. In nucleotides, the CDR3 is TGTGCCAGCAGCCCCACTGGGGGGGACTATGGCTACACCTTC.

V usage is TRBV5-6 and J usage is TRBJ1-5; 7 nucleotides match TRBD1. With 4 bases clipped from V and 6 bases from J, the junction kept 4 bases outside the gene matches. This CDR3 is 13 amino acids long. Germline lookup yields CDR1 SGHDT and CDR2 YYEEEE. Here the CDR3 DNA reads TGTGCCAGCAGCGCGGGACAGTTTCAGCCCCAGCATTTT. As protein: CASSAGQFQPQHF.

In its sample, this clone is medium-sized. This chain connects TRBV4-1 to TRBJ1-4; D is uncertain. V was shortened by 1 base and J by 0 bases, with 9 bases between the two germline ends. Germline loops: CDR1 MGHRA, CDR2 YSYEKL. The CDR3 extends over 16 amino acids. The CDR3 DNA reads as TGCGCCAGCAGCCAAGTGGGAGACGCAACTAATGAAAAACTGTTTTTT. This sequence encodes CASSQVGDATNEKLFF.

The gene calls are TRBV29-1 and TRBJ2-3; possible D gene TRBD2, 5 bases. Germline CDR1 SQVTM, CDR2 ANQGSEA. The CDR3 runs to 15 residues. Trimming left V 1 base short and J 3 bases short, with 14 bases between. DNA for the CDR3: TGCAGCGTTGAAGGGCTACTAGATGTGACAGATACGCAGTATTTT. This encodes CSVEGLLDVTDTQYF.

The chain uses TRBV28 and TRBJ1-5, with TRBD1 matching over 10 bases. This CDR3 spans 18 amino acids. CDR1 and CDR2 from the germline V gene are MDHEN and SYDVKM. J lost 0 bases, V lost 8 bases, and 13 bases had no gene match. The CDR3 nucleotides are TGTGCCAGCCGCTGGACAGGGGGGCTTCCTTATAGCAATCAGCCCCAGCATTTT. Protein: CASRWTGGLPYSNQPQHF.

V is TRBV7-2 and J is TRBJ2-3; TRBD2 might be the D (6 bases). This CDR3 comprises 14 residues. V was shortened by 3 bases and J by 2 bases, with 9 bases between the two germline ends. The germline V gene encodes CDR1 SGHTA and CDR2 FQGNSA. CDR3 nucleotide sequence: TGTGCCAGCAGCTTCGCGGGGTCCACAGATACGCAGTATTTT. Its protein is CASSFAGSTDTQYF.

This sequence joins TRBV2 and TRBJ1-2, with a weak D call TRBD1 (6 bases). Trimming took off 8 bases at V and 0 bases at J, with 10 bases between the two ends. Looked up from germline, CDR1 is SNHLY and CDR2 is FYNNEI. The CDR3 spans 13 residues. CDR3 amino acids: CASRTAPNYGYTF. Here the CDR3 DNA reads TGTGCCAGCCGGACAGCACCTAACTATGGCTACACCTTC.

Only a few counts were recorded for this clone. V usage is TRBV5-6 and J usage is TRBJ2-7, with no clear D. Germline V gene sequence: CDR1 SGHDT, CDR2 YYEEEE. The CDR3 loop spans 15 amino acids. Trimming removed 5 bases from V and 2 bases from J, with 17 bases in between. The CDR3 reads CASSLSMGSPYEQYF. DNA of the CDR3: TGTGCCAGCAGTTTATCGATGGGCAGTCCCTACGAGCAGTACTTC.

The chain recombines TRBV19 with TRBJ2-1; D gene uncertain. This CDR3 has 14 residues. V was trimmed by 1 base and J by 5 bases, leaving 9 bases between them. Germline CDR1 reads LNHDA; CDR2 reads SQIVND (reference sequence). The CDR3 nucleotides read TGTGCCAGTAGTATAGTTGGCGGAGACAATGAGCAGTTCTTC. It encodes CASSIVGGDNEQFF.

In this sample, this clone turned up a few times. Mismatch with germline at one junction end may stem from a read error. The J gene is TRBJ1-2, the V gene TRBV5-1; no clear D. CDR3 length: 12 residues. From germline, CDR1 is SGHRS and CDR2 YFSETQ. CDR3 loop: CASTLEGGGYTF. The CDR3 DNA sequence: TGCGCCAGCACCTTGGAGGGAGGTGGCTACACCTTC.